These 30 T cell receptor beta chains originate from one sample sequenced in a study of CD4 T cells in relation to SARS-CoV-2 and coronaviruses. These receptors lack a known antigen. This table comes from immunoSEQ multiplex PCR, and its TCRdb copy is limited to in-frame clones, with some not included. The table includes around 20,000 clones, around four fifths detected once. CD4+ T cells from unexposed donors were obtained before the COVID-19 pandemic (2011-2018). The cells were cultured for about ten days before CD4+ T cells were isolated. Sequencing was performed on CD4+ T cells from PBMCs, cultured in vitro. These receptors all come from a human donor in good health.

The chain carries TRBV7-2 and TRBJ2-7, with D perhaps matching TRBD1 (6 bases). Germline V lookup: CDR1 SGHTA, CDR2 FQGNSA. This CDR3 region has 12 residues. V was shortened by 6 bases and J by 7 bases, with 13 bases between the two germline ends. The CDR3 region is CASSRDIGEQYF. As DNA, the CDR3 is TGTGCCAGCAGTAGGGACATAGGGGAGCAGTACTTC.

This clone appeared a few times. The chain links TRBV7-3 to TRBJ2-2, with TRBD2 matching 11 bases. The junction had 6 bases not matched to a gene; V was cut back by 5 bases and J by 4 bases. The germline V gene encodes CDR1 SGHTA and CDR2 FQGTGA. This CDR3 spans 16 amino acids. The CDR3 spells CASSPFLAGGTGELFF. CDR3 in DNA: TGTGCCAGCAGCCCGTTTCTAGCGGGAGGCACCGGGGAGCTGTTTTTT. The variable domain in full, with the rest retrieved from reference TRBV7-3 and TRBJ2-2, is GAGVSQTPSNKVTEKGKYVELRCDPISGHTALYWYRQSLGQGPEFLIYFQGTGAADDSGLPNDRFFAVRPEGSVSTLKIQRTERGDSAVYLCASSPFLAGGTGELFFGEGSRLTVL.

The genes are TRBV7-9 and TRBJ1-1; D might be TRBD1 (5 bases). Germline V gene sequence: CDR1 SEHNR, CDR2 FQNEAQ (reference sequence). V was shortened by 2 bases and J by 2 bases, with 15 bases between the two germline ends. This CDR3 has 16 residues. The CDR3 bases are TGTGCCAGCAGCTTAATGCGAGGGGCGCCCAACACTGAAGCTTTCTTT. Translating it yields CASSLMRGAPNTEAFF.

The rearrangement joins TRBV5-1 to TRBJ2-2; 7 bases are a match to TRBD2. The V gene's germline CDR1 is SGHRS and CDR2 YFSETQ. The trim removed 1 base at V and 3 bases at J, leaving 9 bases unmatched. This CDR3 spans 17 amino acids. CDR3 amino acids: CASSLRGGNSYTGELFF. For the CDR3, the DNA is TGCGCCAGCAGCTTGCGGGGAGGGAATAGTTACACCGGGGAGCTGTTTTTT.

This chain links TRBV12-5 with TRBJ1-1; no reliable D call. Trimming took off 7 bases at V and 4 bases at J, with 16 bases between the two ends. The CDR3 is made up of 14 amino acids. Germline V CDR1 and CDR2: LGHNT, FRNRAP. This CDR3 reads CASAPSGLGTEAFF. The CDR3 region has the DNA TGTGCTAGTGCCCCGAGCGGATTGGGCACTGAAGCTTTCTTT.

The chain couples TRBV28 to TRBJ1-4, with 11 positions matching TRBD1. Trimming cost V 7 bases and J 6 bases; bases outside gene matches: 4. The CDR3 extends over 14 amino acids. CDR1 MDHEN and CDR2 SYDVKM come from the germline V gene. The CDR3 DNA reads as TGTGCCAGCACCCGGACAGGGGGCGATGAAAAACTGTTTTTT. Translation: CASTRTGGDEKLFF.

The chain carries TRBV12-3 or TRBV12-4 and TRBJ2-2; TRBD1 agrees at 9 bases. The J segment lost 5 bases and the V segment lost 6 bases, leaving 1 base of the junction unmatched. The CDR3 loop spans 13 amino acids. CDR3 protein: CASRDRGTGELFF. As DNA, the CDR3 is TGTGCCAGCAGAGACAGGGGGACCGGGGAGCTGTTTTTT.

This clone has a handful of counts. This chain uses TRBV6-2 or TRBV6-3 with TRBJ1-2; D ambiguous. V dropped 6 bases and J dropped 7 bases, with 18 bases sitting between them. The CDR3 has 14 amino acids. Germline V gene sequence: CDR1 MNHEY, CDR2 SVGEGT. The CDR3 DNA is TGTGCCAGCAGCCCTGGCTGGGGATCAGCTGGCTACACCTTC. This sequence encodes CASSPGWGSAGYTF.

V and J are TRBV5-6 and TRBJ1-1; TRBD1 matches at 10 bases. Germline loops: CDR1 SGHDT, CDR2 YYEEEE. There are 15 residues in the CDR3. V lost 3 bases, J lost 7 bases, and 9 bases stayed unmatched. The DNA of the CDR3 is TGTGCCAGCAGCTCCAGACAGGGGGCCCTGAATGAAGCTTTCTTT. It specifies CASSSRQGALNEAFF.

This chain uses TRBV7-9 with TRBJ2-1, with D possibly TRBD2 on 5 matching bases. The CDR3 has 18 residues. Trimming took off 0 bases at V and 4 bases at J, with 19 bases between the two ends. CDR1 is SEHNR, CDR2 FQNEAQ, per germline (reference sequence). The CDR3 loop reads CASSLASTGTPVYNEQFF. The DNA for the CDR3 is TGTGCCAGCAGCTTAGCTTCAACGGGAACACCAGTATACAATGAGCAGTTCTTC.

The gene calls are TRBV4-1 and TRBJ1-2; TRBD1 aligns across 8 bases. Looked up from germline, CDR1 is MGHRA and CDR2 is YSYEKL. This CDR3 has 13 residues. Trimming took 3 bases from V and 5 from J; bases not matched to a gene: 2. As DNA, the CDR3 is TGCGCCAGCAGCCAGACAGGGGAATATGGCTACACCTTC. Translated, it gives CASSQTGEYGYTF.

The chain combines TRBV5-5 with TRBJ1-4; D is perhaps TRBD1 (6 bases). Trimming removed 5 bases at V and 7 bases at J, with 18 bases between. Germline V gene data show CDR1 as SGHKS and CDR2 as YYEKEE (reference sequence). The CDR3 has 15 residues. The CDR3 coding sequence is TGTGCCAGCAGTTACCTGGACAGTTCGACTGAAAAACTGTTTTTT. The encoded protein is CASSYLDSSTEKLFF.

The CDR3 spells CAISVGGSSYNEQFF. The CDR3 bases are TGTGCCATCAGTGTCGGCGGGAGCTCCTACAATGAGCAGTTCTTC. The chain joins TRBV10-3 to TRBJ2-1; 7 bases line up with TRBD2. The CDR3 runs to 15 residues. V shed 4 bases and J 0 bases; nucleotides not matched to a gene: 3. Germline assignment: CDR1 ENHRY and CDR2 SYGVKD.

The CDR3 is CASSEVVSQEQYF. The DNA for the CDR3 is TGCGCCAGCAGCGAAGTGGTTTCGCAGGAGCAGTACTTC. This rearrangement joins TRBV4-1 to TRBJ2-7; D remains ambiguous. The CDR3 is 13 residues long. V was pared by 5 bases and J by 7 bases, with 15 bases between. CDR1 and CDR2 from the germline V gene are MGHRA and YSYEKL.

V gene TRBV10-1 combines with J gene TRBJ1-1; D possibly corresponds to TRBD1 (5 bases). V shed 4 bases and J shed 0 bases, with 6 bases lying between them. The CDR3 is made up of 13 amino acids. CDR1 WNHNN and CDR2 SYGVQD come from the germline V gene (reference sequence). Here the CDR3 reads CASSVDMNTEAFF. The DNA of the CDR3 is TGCGCCAGCAGTGTGGACATGAACACTGAAGCTTTCTTT.

The gene calls are TRBV6-1 and TRBJ1-4; D remains unclear. CDR3 length: 17 residues. Germline V gene lookup returns CDR1 MNHNS and CDR2 SASEGT. With 0 bases removed from V and 7 bases from J, the gap between germline ends came to 18 bases. CDR3: CASSEAMVLGFGEKLFF. The CDR3 DNA sequence: TGTGCCAGCAGTGAAGCTATGGTGTTGGGATTCGGTGAAAAACTGTTTTTT.

This clone was picked up one time. This chain connects TRBV4-1 to TRBJ1-4; tentatively, D is TRBD1 (5 bases). The germline CDR1 and CDR2 sequences are MGHRA and YSYEKL. The ends were cut back, 4 bases at V and 0 bases at J, with 9 bases in the middle. The CDR3 extends over 15 amino acids. CDR3 DNA: TGCGCCAGCAGCCCCCCGGGGGCAACTAATGAAAAACTGTTTTTT. Its protein product is CASSPPGATNEKLFF.

The V and J genes are TRBV7-3 and TRBJ2-5; 9 bases match TRBD1. This CDR3 is 15 amino acids long. Trimming took 4 bases from V and 5 from J; bases not matched to a gene: 8. In germline, CDR1 is SGHTA, CDR2 FQGTGA. As DNA, the CDR3 is TGTGCCAGCAGCTCAACAGGGGGCAGTGGGGAGACCCAGTACTTC. Residues: CASSSTGGSGETQYF. Complete variable domain (other parts from reference TRBV7-3 and TRBJ2-5): GAGVSQTPSNKVTEKGKYVELRCDPISGHTALYWYRQSLGQGPEFLIYFQGTGAADDSGLPNDRFFAVRPEGSVSTLKIQRTERGDSAVYLCASSSTGGSGETQYFGPGTRLLVL.

This clone appeared once. The V and J genes are TRBV5-1 and TRBJ2-1; D gene uncertain. The CDR3 runs 16 residues. V was clipped by 4 bases and J by 0 bases, with 14 bases between them. The germline CDR1 and CDR2 sequences are SGHRS and YFSETQ. CDR3 sequence: CASSPSMSSSYNEQFF. CDR3 DNA sequence: TGCGCCAGCAGCCCCTCGATGTCCAGCTCCTACAATGAGCAGTTCTTC.

The chain couples TRBV24-1 to TRBJ2-1; no clear D gene. V was cut by 7 bases and J by 3 bases, with 9 bases left in between. Germline values: CDR1 KGHDR, CDR2 SFDVKD. The CDR3 has 13 residues. CDR3 nucleotide sequence: TGTGCCACCAGCGATCCTAACTACAATGAGCAGTTCTTC. Amino acid sequence: CATSDPNYNEQFF.

This clone was recorded once. The rearrangement joins TRBV19 to TRBJ2-7; a weak D match, TRBD1 (5 bases). Germline-derived CDR1 and CDR2 are LNHDA and SQIVND (reference sequence). Trimming took 3 bases from V and 0 from J, leaving 12 bases between them. The CDR3 runs to 15 residues. CDR3 nucleotide sequence: TGTGCCAGTAGTATTCTCTCTGGGGCCTCCTACGAGCAGTACTTC. This translates into CASSILSGASYEQYF.

The chain joins TRBV12-5 to TRBJ1-1; maybe TRBD1 (5 bases). The germline V gene has CDR1 LGHNT and CDR2 FRNRAP. The CDR3 has 15 residues. Between the trimmed V and J ends, which lost 3 bases and 1 base, there was a span of 12 bases. The CDR3 sequence is CASGFGDSTNTEAFF. The CDR3 DNA reads as TGTGCTAGTGGTTTTGGGGACTCTACGAACACTGAAGCTTTCTTT.

The chain joins TRBV18 to TRBJ1-6; D may be TRBD1 (6 bases). Germline V gene sequence: CDR1 KGHSH, CDR2 LQKENI. With 1 base removed from V and 7 bases from J, the gap between germline ends came to 8 bases. This CDR3 spans 14 amino acids. DNA of the CDR3: TGTGCCAGCTCACCACGGGACATGAATTCACCCCTCCACTTT. This gives the protein CASSPRDMNSPLHF.

Here the CDR3 DNA reads TGTGCCAGTAGTCCAACCGGGACTAGCCGAGGAGATACGCAGTATTTT. It is translated as CASSPTGTSRGDTQYF. V gene TRBV19 combines with J gene TRBJ2-3; 9 bases map to TRBD2. Looked up from germline, CDR1 is LNHDA and CDR2 is SQIVND (reference sequence). The V segment lost 5 bases and the J segment 5 bases; nucleotides outside the gene matches: 11. This CDR3 is 16 amino acids long.

The rearrangement uses TRBV30 and TRBJ1-1; D is unresolved. The germline gives CDR1 GTSNPN, CDR2 SVGIG (reference sequence). CDR3 length: 13 amino acids. The germline V and J ends were trimmed by 3 bases and 0 bases, with 8 bases remaining between them. CDR3 bases: TGTGCCTGGAGGGGTCGCATGAACACTGAAGCTTTCTTT. Protein sequence: CAWRGRMNTEAFF. The variable domain in full, with the rest retrieved from reference TRBV30 and TRBJ1-1, is SQTIHQWPATLVQPVGSPLSLECTVEGTSNPNLYWYRQAAGRGLQLLFYSVGIGQISSEVPQNLSASRPQDRQFILSSKKLLLSDSGFYLCAWRGRMNTEAFFGQGTRLTVV.

The chain carries TRBV19 and TRBJ1-1; 11 nucleotides match TRBD1. J gave up 4 bases and V 1 base, and 5 bases lay outside the gene matches. Germline V CDR1 and CDR2: LNHDA, SQIVND (reference sequence). The CDR3 runs 16 residues. CDR3 loop: CASSIAKGQGGTEAFF. The CDR3, as DNA: TGTGCCAGTAGTATAGCAAAGGGACAGGGGGGCACTGAAGCTTTCTTT.

This clone was counted only a few times. The chain is built from TRBV18 and TRBJ2-7, with 11 bases matching TRBD1. V was pared by 3 bases and J by 5 bases, with 12 bases of the junction left unmatched. The CDR3 consists of 17 residues. Germline V lookup: CDR1 KGHSH, CDR2 LQKENI. CDR3 DNA sequence: TGTGCCAGCTCACCCCGCCTTCGGACAGGGGGCTTCGACGAGCAGTACTTC. As protein: CASSPRLRTGGFDEQYF.

The V and J genes are TRBV3-1 (or the pseudogene TRBV3-2) and TRBJ2-2; perhaps D is TRBD1 or TRBD2 (5 bases each). CDR1 is LGHDT and CDR2 is YNNKEL in the germline V gene (reference sequence). The CDR3 covers 15 residues. V lost 1 base and J 6 bases, leaving 12 bases between the germline ends. The CDR3 sequence is CASSQARGYAGELFF. The CDR3 DNA is TGTGCCAGCAGCCAAGCGAGGGGATACGCCGGGGAGCTGTTTTTT.

The chain combines TRBV14 with TRBJ2-3, with 8 bases that match TRBD2. Germline CDR1 and CDR2: SGHDN and FVKESK. The CDR3 consists of 16 residues. The J segment lost 6 bases and the V segment lost 2 bases, leaving 10 bases of the junction unmatched. The CDR3 loop is CASSQNSGMGTDTQYF. CDR3 nucleotide sequence: TGTGCCAGCAGCCAAAATAGCGGGATGGGGACGGATACGCAGTATTTT.

This clone came up once. J is TRBJ1-2 and V is TRBV3-1 (or the pseudogene TRBV3-2); D remains unclear. The germline V and J ends were trimmed by 4 bases and 2 bases, with 11 bases remaining between them. The length of the CDR3 is 14 residues. The germline V gene encodes CDR1 LGHDT and CDR2 YNNKEL (reference sequence). CDR3: CASSPLNRNYGYTF. DNA of the CDR3: TGTGCCAGCAGCCCGTTAAACAGAAACTATGGCTACACCTTC.